The 15 T cell receptor beta chains listed next were all sequenced from one sample in a study of T-cell reconstitution after alpha-beta-depleted transplantation in children (dated by TCRdb to 2015 to 2016). The treatment or condition label corresponds to: allogeneic hematopoietic cell transplantation with graft depleted of TCRalphabeta T cells and CD19 B cells. Library prep was done by PCR. Sequencer: Illumina HiSeq 2500. To normalize quantification of the TCRbeta repertoire, the TCR libraries were built with molecular barcoding that relied on unique molecular identifiers. TCRdb reprocessed the public reads (quality trimming at Q25 with fastp, clone calling with MiXCR) and kept in-frame beta chains. Records with the same CDR3 protein are collapsed into one entry carrying the most frequent genes and DNA. This sample holds about 400,000 distinct CDR3 sequences; 16% were observed only once. The ten largest clones represent 29% of the sample.

The source was PBMCs, mostly from graft donor cells, collected 360 days after TCRalphabeta/CD19-depleted stem cell transplant. These TCRs come from a boy under two years old who had a stem cell transplant for Wiskott-Aldrich syndrome, so the T cells may come from the graft donor.

This clonotype was recorded a few times. The rearrangement uses TRBV6-1 and TRBJ1-1; possibly TRBD1 for D (5 bases). The CDR3 consists of 14 residues. The germline V and J ends were trimmed by 6 bases and 1 base, with 12 bases remaining between them. CDR1 and CDR2 from the germline V gene are MNHNS and SASEGT. The CDR3 DNA is TGTGCCAGCAGGGAGAACAGGCCGAACACTGAAGCTTTCTTT. This encodes CASRENRPNTEAFF.

V usage is TRBV7-9 and J usage is TRBJ2-7; TRBD1 matches at 8 bases. V lost 5 bases, J lost 5 bases, and 11 bases stayed unmatched. CDR1 and CDR2 from the germline V gene are SEHNR and FQNEAQ (reference sequence). The CDR3 has 15 amino acids. The CDR3 coding sequence is TGTGCCAGCAGCCCCGGACAGGGAGGAGTGAACGAGCAGTACTTC. The encoded protein is CASSPGQGGVNEQYF.

The chain combines TRBV5-1 with TRBJ2-7; the D gene is possibly TRBD1 (7 bases). With 1 base removed from V and 6 bases from J, the gap between germline ends came to 17 bases. CDR3 length equals 15 residues. CDR1 is SGHRS, CDR2 YFSETQ, per germline. DNA for the CDR3: TGCGCCAGCAGCTTGTCGGGGGACAGTAGAGGCGAGCAGTACTTC. It translates to CASSLSGDSRGEQYF.

This sequence joins TRBV4-1 and TRBJ2-4, with 9 bases identical to TRBD2. This CDR3 region has 18 residues. V shed 1 base and J 0 bases; nucleotides not matched to a gene: 7. CDR1 is MGHRA, CDR2 YSYEKL, per germline. Here the CDR3 DNA reads TGCGCCAGCAGCCAAGTTGCTCTAGCGGGATCAGCCAAAAACATTCAGTACTTC. Protein product: CASSQVALAGSAKNIQYF.

There are a few counts of this clonotype. This chain joins TRBV20-1 and TRBJ2-3; D unclear. CDR1 and CDR2 (germline): DFQATT, SNEGSKA (reference sequence). The CDR3 consists of 14 residues. Trimming left V 0 bases short and J 1 base short, with 8 bases between. For the CDR3, the DNA is TGCAGTGCTAGAGATATGAGCGGCACAGATACGCAGTATTTT. This encodes CSARDMSGTDTQYF.

This rearrangement joins TRBV11-1 to TRBJ2-3, with 7 bases that match TRBD2. This CDR3 is 19 amino acids long. V was pared by 2 bases and J by 0 bases, with 14 bases of the junction left unmatched. Germline CDR1 SGHAT, CDR2 FQDESV (reference sequence). DNA of the CDR3: TGTGCCAGCAGCTTAACCTCCCCTCCTGCGGGGGTGAGCACAGATACGCAGTATTTT. It yields the protein CASSLTSPPAGVSTDTQYF.

This clonotype was seen more than once but under ten times. The chain combines TRBV7-2 with TRBJ2-7; D call uncertain. With 1 base removed from V and 6 bases from J, the gap between germline ends came to 7 bases. This CDR3 has 12 residues. Germline-derived CDR1 and CDR2 are SGHTA and FQGNSA. The CDR3 DNA reads TGTGCCAGCAGCTTAGTGTGGGGCGAGCAGTACTTC. It specifies CASSLVWGEQYF.

V gene TRBV12-3 or TRBV12-4 combines with J gene TRBJ2-1; D unclear. The CDR3 has 14 residues. V lost 6 bases and J 1 base, leaving 10 bases between the germline ends. In DNA form, the CDR3 reads TGTGCCAGCAGAAGGACGGATTCCTACAATGAGCAGTTCTTC. This gives the protein CASRRTDSYNEQFF.

The CDR3 region is CASSQERSPTDTQYF. Here the CDR3 DNA reads TGCGCCAGCAGCCAAGAGAGATCCCCCACGGATACGCAGTATTTT. This chain joins TRBV4-1 and TRBJ2-3, with unresolved D. Per the germline V gene, CDR1 is MGHRA and CDR2 is YSYEKL. Trimming cost V 0 bases and J 6 bases, with 13 bases left between them. This CDR3 has 15 residues.

Points on this clonotype: One end of the junction is discordant with germline, which a read error may explain. This chain joins TRBV10-3 and TRBJ2-1; the D is unclear. The germline CDR1 and CDR2 sequences are ENHRY and SYGVKD. The CDR3 is 11 residues long. The CDR3 spells CATTSYYEQFF. The DNA for the CDR3 is TGTGCCACAACCTCCTACTATGAGCAGTTCTTC.

This clonotype was seen a handful of times. The CDR3, as DNA: TGTGCCAGCAGTTACCGGAGGGGACAGGCGATGCAGACCCAGTACTTC. This sequence encodes CASSYRRGQAMQTQYF. The rearrangement joins TRBV6-5 to TRBJ2-5; 8 nucleotides agree with TRBD1. CDR1 and CDR2 (germline): MNHEY, SVGAGI. CDR3 length: 16 residues. V lost 2 bases and J lost 6; bases outside the gene matches: 11.

J is TRBJ2-4 and V is TRBV20-1; 10 bases map to TRBD1. The length of the CDR3 is 17 residues. The V and J ends lost 1 base and 7 bases, in that order; junction bases with no gene match: 13. Germline values: CDR1 DFQATT, CDR2 SNEGSKA (reference sequence). In DNA form, the CDR3 reads TGCAGTGCTAGAGGAAGGACAGGGGGTGGGTTCGGGAACATTCAGTACTTC. Residues: CSARGRTGGGFGNIQYF.

The rearrangement joins TRBV20-1 to TRBJ2-2; D call uncertain. In germline, CDR1 is DFQATT, CDR2 SNEGSKA (reference sequence). Trimming shortened V by 3 bases and J by 0 bases, and 5 bases separated the two germline ends. The CDR3 spans 13 residues. The CDR3 sequence: CSASWPNTGELFF. The CDR3 DNA sequence: TGCAGTGCTAGCTGGCCGAACACCGGGGAGCTGTTTTTT.

V and J are TRBV20-1 and TRBJ2-7; a possible D gene is TRBD2 (6 bases). This CDR3 is built from 14 residues. The V end lost 4 bases, the J end lost 2 bases, and 15 bases lay between the germline ends. CDR1 is DFQATT, CDR2 SNEGSKA, per germline (reference sequence). CDR3 sequence reads: CSATAGTPAYEQYF. CDR3 nucleotides: TGCAGTGCTACCGCCGGGACTCCTGCCTACGAGCAGTACTTC.

This clonotype was counted only a few times. J is TRBJ2-7 and V is TRBV12-3 or TRBV12-4; 14 nucleotides agree with TRBD2. The CDR3 runs 15 residues. V lost 6 bases and J lost 6; bases outside the gene matches: 7. CDR3 amino acids: CASSLGTSGSREQYF. For the CDR3, the DNA is TGTGCCAGCAGCCTCGGGACTAGCGGGAGCCGCGAGCAGTACTTC.